This T cell receptor beta chain emerged from a study of cytomegalovirus exposure and HLA in healthy donors. Findings and limits, study-wide: Later analysis identified several of the most significant clusters that appeared linked to common viral pathogens. Altogether, 160 or so TCR beta chains were recorded as cytomegalovirus-associated. The dataset shows that most TCR sequences were rare, while some public TCRs occurred in many donors. It was taken for granted in presence/absence analyses that sequencing depth across donors was roughly uniform.

PCR employed 60 Vbeta and 13 Jbeta primers. Clones were sequenced by immunoSEQ multiplex PCR, and TCRdb holds only the in-frame ones, with some missing. The table includes some 130,000 clones, about 66% detected once. V was shortened by 6 bases and J by 6 bases, with 17 bases between the two germline ends. CDR1 and CDR2 (germline): KGHSH, LQKENI. The CDR3 sequence is 14 residues long. As concerns this clone: Antigen: not known.

The receptor was isolated from a man in his thirties or forties in good health and CMV-seropositive. This chain links TRBV18 with TRBJ1-1; D is perhaps TRBD1 (5 bases). The sequencing sample was made of PBMCs. CDR3 DNA sequence: TGTGCCAGCTCGCGAACGGGGGGAGTGGCTGAAGCTTTCTTT. Translated, it gives CASSRTGGVAEAFF.